This T cell receptor (beta chain) was documented in a study of T cell responses to AZD1222 COVID-19 vaccine. The CDR3 covers 14 residues. Germline lookup yields CDR1 MNHEY and CDR2 SVGEGT. Trimming removed 7 bases at V and 7 bases at J, with 17 bases between. Produced via immunoSEQ multiplex PCR; TCRdb's table is partial and in-frame only. The table lists about 110,000 clones, about nine tenths of them singletons. The source was peripheral blood, collected 28 days after the second AZD1222 dose. The chain links TRBV6-2 or TRBV6-3 to TRBJ1-5, with D uncertain. This TCR was sampled from an adult who received the AZD1222 COVID-19 vaccine. The CDR3 reads CASTPRAVFQPQHF. CDR3 sequence (DNA): TGTGCCAGCACCCCAAGGGCAGTTTTCCAGCCCCAGCATTTT.